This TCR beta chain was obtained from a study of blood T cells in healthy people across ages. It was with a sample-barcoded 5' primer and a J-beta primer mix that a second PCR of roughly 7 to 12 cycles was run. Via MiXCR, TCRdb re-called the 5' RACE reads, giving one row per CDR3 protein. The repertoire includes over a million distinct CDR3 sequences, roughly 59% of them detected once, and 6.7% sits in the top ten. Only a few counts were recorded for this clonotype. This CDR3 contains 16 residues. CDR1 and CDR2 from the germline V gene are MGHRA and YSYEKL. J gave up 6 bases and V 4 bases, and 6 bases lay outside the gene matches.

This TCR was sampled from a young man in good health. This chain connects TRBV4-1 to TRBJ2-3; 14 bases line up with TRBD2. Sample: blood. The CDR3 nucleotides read TGCGCCAGCAGCCTCCAGACTAGCGGGGGGGCGGATACGCAGTATTTT. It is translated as CASSLQTSGGADTQYF.